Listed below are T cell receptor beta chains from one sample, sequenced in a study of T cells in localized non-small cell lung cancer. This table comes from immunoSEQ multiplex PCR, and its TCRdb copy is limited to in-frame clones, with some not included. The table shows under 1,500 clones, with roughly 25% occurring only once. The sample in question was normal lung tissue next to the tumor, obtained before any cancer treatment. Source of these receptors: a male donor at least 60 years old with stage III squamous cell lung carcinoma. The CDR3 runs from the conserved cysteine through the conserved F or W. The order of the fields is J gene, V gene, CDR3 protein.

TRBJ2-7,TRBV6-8,CASSYLNRLAGREEQYF
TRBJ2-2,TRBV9,CASSVQGGVPGELFF
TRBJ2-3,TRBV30,CVGSRENSDTQYF
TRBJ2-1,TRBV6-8,CASSEIAGGYNEQFF
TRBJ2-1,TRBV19,CASSLGLEQFF
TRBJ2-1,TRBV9,CASSPGVGYNEQFF
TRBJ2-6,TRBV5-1,CASKRKGSLAGANVLTF
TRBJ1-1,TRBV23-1,CASRRRGVNTEAFF
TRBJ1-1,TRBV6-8,CASSYSGSPRAFF
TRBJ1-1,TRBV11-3,CASSSRGVINKGNTEAFF
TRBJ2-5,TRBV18,CASSPTQEETQYF
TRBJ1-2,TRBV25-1,CASSSSYSNYGYTF
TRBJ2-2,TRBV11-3,CASSLVGSTGELFF
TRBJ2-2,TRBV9,CASSEAGGVPGELFF
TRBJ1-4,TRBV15,CATSTNDRGNEKLFF
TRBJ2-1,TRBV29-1,CSVGGGGAGNEQFF
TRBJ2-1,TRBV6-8,CASCNTYNEQFF
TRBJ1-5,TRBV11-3,CASSLSGDSNQPQHF
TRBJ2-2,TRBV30,CAWGTSGTGELFF
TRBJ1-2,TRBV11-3,CASSSRTGGDVDYGYTF